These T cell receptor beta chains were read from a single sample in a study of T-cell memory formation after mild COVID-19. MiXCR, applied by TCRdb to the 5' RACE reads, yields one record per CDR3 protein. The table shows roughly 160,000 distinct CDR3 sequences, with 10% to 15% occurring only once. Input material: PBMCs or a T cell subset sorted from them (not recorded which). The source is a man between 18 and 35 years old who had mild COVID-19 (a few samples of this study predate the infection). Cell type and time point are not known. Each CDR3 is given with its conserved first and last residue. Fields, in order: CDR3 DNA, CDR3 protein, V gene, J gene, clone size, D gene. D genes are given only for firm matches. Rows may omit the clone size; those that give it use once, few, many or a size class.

DNA: TGCAGTGCTACGCCTCTGGGAGCGCTATCAAGCACAGATACGCAGTATTTT; CDR3: CSATPLGALSSTDTQYF; V: TRBV20-1; J: TRBJ2-3; size: many; D: .
DNA: TGTGCCAGCAGCTTAGGAGGGACAGGGGGCTACAATGAGCAGTTCTTC; CDR3: CASSLGGTGGYNEQFF; V: TRBV11-2; J: TRBJ2-1; size: few; D: TRBD1
DNA: TGCGCCAGCACACTAGCGGGGGCCTACAATGAGCAGTTCTTC; CDR3: CASTLAGAYNEQFF; V: TRBV5-1; J: TRBJ2-1; size: few; D: TRBD2
DNA: TGCAGTGCTAGAGCTCCCGGGGGGAACACTGAAGCTTTCTTT; CDR3: CSARAPGGNTEAFF; V: TRBV20-1; J: TRBJ1-1; size: .; D: .
DNA: TGTGCCAGCAGCGTACAGGGCCACTCAGGAGAGACCCAGTACTTC; CDR3: CASSVQGHSGETQYF; V: TRBV7-9; J: TRBJ2-5; size: few; D: .
DNA: TGTGCCAGCAGTTACGGTTGGAATGAGCAGTTCTTC; CDR3: CASSYGWNEQFF; V: TRBV6-2/TRBV6-3; J: TRBJ2-1; size: .; D: .
DNA: TGCGCCAGCAGTTTTCTGCCCGGGACAGGGGGTAGTCAGCCCCAGCATTTT; CDR3: CASSFLPGTGGSQPQHF; V: TRBV5-1; J: TRBJ1-5; size: few; D: TRBD1
DNA: TGTGCCAGCAGCTTATCATTTCGGAGGCCCGGTGATACGCAGTATTTT; CDR3: CASSLSFRRPGDTQYF; V: TRBV7-2; J: TRBJ2-3; size: .; D: .
DNA: TGTGCCAGCAGTTATCCGGCTAACAGGGCGGAGGAGACCCAGTACTTC; CDR3: CASSYPANRAEETQYF; V: TRBV6-6; J: TRBJ2-5; size: .; D: .
DNA: TGTGCCACCACCCCCGGGACTTATCAGCCCCAGCATTTT; CDR3: CATTPGTYQPQHF; V: TRBV28; J: TRBJ1-5; size: .; D: .